Each of the 5 T cell receptor beta chains below was sequenced from the same sample in a study of T cells in Graves' hyperthyroidism and ophthalmopathy. Amplification of TCR beta CDR3 regions used RNA as the template. Carried out on the TCR CDR3, a first-round RT-PCR used the HTBI primer set. TCRdb re-derived calls from the multiplex PCR reads in MiXCR, one entry per CDR3 protein. The data show about 610,000 distinct CDR3 sequences, with roughly 50% seen just once and around 7.7% held by the top ten. Sample: peripheral blood or thyroid tissue (not recorded which). Receptors were obtained from a woman in her late teens or twenties with Graves' hyperthyroidism.

This clonotype appeared many times. This sequence joins TRBV7-2 and TRBJ1-2; possibly TRBD1 for D (5 bases). Germline lookup yields CDR1 SGHTA and CDR2 FQGNSA. This CDR3 is 13 amino acids long. V lost 5 bases, J lost 3 bases, and 10 bases lay in between. In DNA, the CDR3 is TGTGCCAGCAGCCCACCGACAGACTATGGCTACACCTTC. This translates into CASSPPTDYGYTF.

This clonotype was found many times. The chain uses TRBV19 and TRBJ1-3; weak D call: TRBD1 (5 bases). The CDR3 runs 16 residues. Germline CDR1 and CDR2: LNHDA and SQIVND (reference sequence). V was clipped by 3 bases and J by 2 bases, with 14 bases between them. The CDR3, as DNA: TGTGCCAGTAGTATTAGTCTTATGGGGGCTGGAAACACCATATATTTT. It codes for CASSISLMGAGNTIYF.

This clonotype was counted many times. V gene TRBV2 combines with J gene TRBJ2-7; 8 bases match TRBD2. J gave up 0 bases and V 6 bases, and 4 bases lay outside the gene matches. Germline-derived CDR1 and CDR2 are SNHLY and FYNNEI. The CDR3 contains 14 residues. CDR3 in DNA: TGTGCCAGCAGATCCAGCGGGAGCTCCTACGAGCAGTACTTC. Its protein is CASRSSGSSYEQYF. The variable domain in full, with the rest retrieved from reference TRBV2 and TRBJ2-7, is EPEVTQTPSHQVTQMGQEVILRCVPISNHLYFYWYRQILGQKVEFLVSFYNNEISEKSEIFDDQFSVERPDGSNFTLKIRSTKLEDSAMYFCASRSSGSSYEQYFGPGTRLTVT.

The chain uses TRBV20-1 and TRBJ2-2; 8 bases align to TRBD1. The germline gives CDR1 DFQATT, CDR2 SNEGSKA (reference sequence). This CDR3 is 15 amino acids long. V dropped 5 bases and J dropped 5; count of bases not matched to a gene: 10. Written as DNA, the CDR3 is TGCAGTGCTGCGCAGGGGGCGGGAATAACCGGGGAGCTGTTTTTT. Amino acids: CSAAQGAGITGELFF.

The V gene is TRBV20-1, the J gene TRBJ1-4; D ambiguous. Germline loops: CDR1 DFQATT, CDR2 SNEGSKA (reference sequence). Trimming took 6 bases from V and 11 from J, leaving 19 bases between them. The CDR3 has 13 residues. CDR3: CSAGDSPGGKLFF. Written as DNA, the CDR3 is TGCAGTGCCGGAGATTCGCCGGGAGGGAAACTGTTTTTT.